A selection of T cell receptor beta chains follows, all from one sample in a study of T-cell reconstitution after alpha-beta-depleted transplantation in children. MiXCR, run by TCRdb on the PCR reads, gives a single entry per CDR3 protein. The table lists a few hundred thousand distinct CDR3 sequences, 9.7% of them singletons, with approximately 4.7% in the top ten. The sample in question was PBMCs from the stem cell graft donor, obtained from the stem cell graft. The receptors were sampled from a human donor who donated a stem cell graft to a child with SCID. Each CDR3 is given with its conserved first and last residue. Fields, in order: CDR3 length, J gene, clone size, D gene, V gene, CDR3 protein, CDR3 DNA. A D gene is named only where the DNA matches it firmly. Sizes are listed as how often the clone was seen (once, few, many) or a class if it is expanded.

14 | TRBJ1-5 | many | NA | TRBV7-2 | CASSTRTGEQPQHF | TGTGCCAGCAGCACACGCACGGGGGAACAGCCCCAGCATTTT
15 | TRBJ1-1 | many | NA | TRBV7-9 | CASILLTEPNTEAFF | TGTGCCAGCATCCTACTCACAGAGCCGAACACTGAAGCTTTCTTT
15 | TRBJ2-1 | many | NA | TRBV5-1 | CASSLGGVYDNEQFF | TGCGCCAGCAGCTTGGGGGGTGTCTATGACAATGAGCAGTTCTTC
14 | TRBJ1-5 | many | NA | TRBV2 | CASSRGRSNQPQHF | TGTGCCAGCTCCCGGGGCAGAAGCAATCAGCCCCAGCATTTT
12 | TRBJ1-4 | many | NA | TRBV5-1 | CASRPPIVELFF | TGCGCCAGCAGGCCTCCAATCGTAGAACTGTTTTTT
13 | TRBJ1-1 | many | NA | TRBV7-9 | CASSQSSGAEAFF | TGTGCCAGCAGCCAATCGTCGGGGGCTGAAGCTTTCTTT
17 | TRBJ2-2 | many | NA | TRBV5-1 | CASSLSPPQQNTGELFF | TGCGCCAGCAGCTTGTCACCCCCTCAACAGAACACCGGGGAGCTGTTTTTT
16 | TRBJ1-2 | many | NA | TRBV7-9 | CASSKGPRVTNYGYTF | TGTGCCAGCAGTAAAGGGCCCAGGGTGACTAACTATGGCTACACCTTC
16 | TRBJ1-5 | many | TRBD1 | TRBV6-1 | CASSPPRDRLNQPQHF | TGTGCCAGCAGCCCCCCCCGGGACAGGCTCAATCAGCCCCAGCATTTT
13 | TRBJ1-2 | many | NA | TRBV2 | CASSAVRGHGYTF | TGTGCCAGCAGTGCGGTACGGGGGCATGGCTACACCTTC
15 | TRBJ2-7 | many | NA | TRBV6-1 | CASSEARPLTYEQYF | TGTGCCAGCAGTGAAGCCCGGCCCCTTACCTACGAGCAGTACTTC
14 | TRBJ2-1 | many | NA | TRBV6-5 | CASSYRGSDNEQFF | TGTGCCAGCAGTTACAGGGGTTCGGACAATGAGCAGTTCTTC
18 | TRBJ1-1 | many | NA | TRBV19 | CASSIDPGRGSGVPEAFF | TGTGCCAGTAGTATAGATCCAGGACGAGGGTCCGGAGTCCCTGAAGCTTTCTTT
14 | TRBJ2-1 | many | NA | TRBV19 | CASSTPGAAIEQFF | TGTGCCAGTAGTACCCCCGGGGCGGCCATTGAGCAGTTCTTC
15 | TRBJ2-4 | many | NA | TRBV19 | CASSIDILAKNIQYF | TGTGCCAGTAGTATCGACATACTAGCCAAAAACATTCAGTACTTC
15 | TRBJ2-3 | many | TRBD2 | TRBV7-7 | CASSPGTSGADTQYF | TGTGCCAGCAGCCCCGGGACTAGCGGAGCAGATACGCAGTATTTT
14 | TRBJ1-2 | many | TRBD1 | TRBV20-1 | CSARDDREAAGYTF | TGCAGTGCTAGAGACGACAGGGAGGCGGCTGGCTACACCTTC